There are a few counts of the clone carrying this T cell receptor (beta chain). Its target is unknown. One entry per CDR3 protein, called by TCRdb with MiXCR from the RT-PCR reads. The profile shows some 800,000 distinct CDR3 sequences, about 20% of them singletons. The sample comes from a study of response to subunit inactivated influenza vaccine. The CDR3 loop spans 14 amino acids. Germline CDR1 SQVTM, CDR2 ANQGSEA. V gave up 1 base and J gave up 3 bases, with 11 bases separating them. Study results and limitations: Few new T cells, the authors suggested, are recruited by each seasonal influenza vaccination.

The specimen was PBMCs from blood, collected roughly 5 days after vaccination. J is TRBJ2-3 and V is TRBV29-1; D possibly corresponds to TRBD1 (6 bases). This clonotype was sampled from a man in his fifties who received an inactivated influenza vaccine. The CDR3 spells CSVEAPQGTDTQYF. The CDR3 nucleotides read TGCAGCGTTGAAGCTCCCCAGGGGACAGATACGCAGTATTTT.